This T cell receptor (beta chain) was found in a study of cytomegalovirus exposure and HLA in healthy donors. Study results and caveats: In vitro experiments confirmed that a few CMV-associated chains were specific for CMV antigens.

As regards this clone: The antigen is undetermined.

Sequencing was performed with immunoSEQ multiplex PCR; in TCRdb, only in-frame clones are kept and a portion is missing. This sample has 82,000 or so clones; more than 85% occur once, and the top ten carry approximately 0.7%. The V gene's germline CDR1 is SGDLS and CDR2 YYNGEE. Trimming cost V 4 bases and J 6 bases, with 13 bases left between them. The CDR3 extends over 13 amino acids. Specimen: PBMCs. The gene calls are TRBV9 and TRBJ1-2; possibly TRBD1 for D (6 bases). This TCR was sampled from a man aged 18-30 years in good health and CMV-seronegative. CDR3 protein: CASSPAGGNGYTF. In DNA form, the CDR3 reads TGTGCCAGCAGCCCAGCGGGGGGCAATGGCTACACCTTC.